This entry describes one TCR beta chain. What it binds is unknown. This CDR3 has 16 residues. The data were taken from a study of monozygotic twins with inflammatory bowel disease. Study findings and constraints: The analysis failed to separate different T cell subtypes. Healthy co-twins showed greater TCRbeta diversity (inverse Simpson) than IBD patients. Especially with disease activity, IBD patients had fewer clonotypes in common with others than healthy twins did.

Each CDR3 protein gets one entry in TCRdb, which reprocessed the 5' RACE reads and gives no DNA. The sample data list around 140,000 distinct CDR3 sequences. The source is a human donor with ulcerative colitis or Crohn's disease, or a healthy co-twin of an affected twin (not recorded which). The sequenced sample consisted of blood. The chain is built from TRBV12-3 or TRBV12-4 and TRBJ2-3; TCRdb names TRBD2, which stays unverified in the absence of DNA. This CDR3 reads CASSLRGISFTDTQYF.